The T cell receptor beta chain described here comes from a study of control samples from healthy donors and cancer patients. CDR3 length equals 16 residues. Looked up from germline, CDR1 is MNHEY and CDR2 is SMNVEV (reference sequence). The V end lost 2 bases, the J end lost 6 bases, and 19 bases lay between the germline ends. Sequencing used immunoSEQ multiplex PCR; TCRdb keeps in-frame clones, though not all of them. This sample has about 410,000 clones, with about nine tenths found just once. The rearrangement joins TRBV27 to TRBJ1-1; possible D gene TRBD1, 5 bases. This sequence was found in a man aged 40-55 years with head and neck cancer. Sequencing input: PBMCs. The CDR3 region is CASSLMTLGGTAEAFF. The CDR3 bases are TGTGCCAGCAGTTTAATGACACTCGGGGGAACAGCTGAAGCTTTCTTT.